The present TCR beta chain was sequenced within a study of OX40 agonist ivuxolimab in advanced cancers. Looking at the study overall: Patients receiving dose escalation had hepatocellular carcinoma, melanoma, renal cell or head and neck cancer.

Autoimmune disease history or systemic immunosuppression barred patients. This clone was counted once. The protocol was immunoSEQ multiplex PCR, while the TCRdb copy is restricted to in-frame clones and leaves out a portion. The data contain about 99,000 clones, more than 95% of them singletons. Unmatched junction bases numbered 13, after V lost 4 bases and J lost 8 bases. Germline-derived CDR1 and CDR2 are SEHNR and FQNEAQ (reference sequence). The CDR3 extends over 15 amino acids. The clonotype comes from an adult with an advanced solid tumor such as melanoma, head and neck, liver or kidney cancer. The gene calls are TRBV7-9 and TRBJ1-2; 7 bases agree with TRBD1. Source: CD4+ or CD8+ T cells sorted from blood, taken in a trial of the OX40 agonist ivuxolimab. CDR3 nucleotide sequence: TGTGCCAGCAGCTCCGGACAGGCGCTAGTCGGCGGCTACACCTTC. Translated: CASSSGQALVGGYTF.